A selection of T cell receptor beta chains follows, all from one sample in a study of blood T cells in healthy people across ages. TCRdb re-analysed the 5' RACE reads in MiXCR, keeping a single row per CDR3 protein. This sample has fewer than 800,000 distinct CDR3 sequences, with under 25% found just once. What was sequenced was blood. Source of these receptors: a man between 65 and 85 years old in good health. Each CDR3 is given with its conserved first and last residue. A D gene is named only where the DNA matches it firmly. Size values are once, few and many counts, or a class for expanded clones, and some rows have none.

TRBV20-1	15	TRBD1	TRBJ1-5	.	CSAFTGERSNQPQHF	TGCAGTGCTTTCACAGGGGAAAGGAGCAATCAGCCCCAGCATTTT
TRBV5-6	14	TRBD1	TRBJ2-3	few	CASSSPGQRDTQYF	TGTGCCAGCAGCTCTCCGGGACAGAGAGATACGCAGTATTTT
TRBV7-2	14	TRBD1	TRBJ2-1	many	CASSATGSYNEQFF	TGTGCCAGCAGCGCGACAGGGTCCTACAATGAGCAGTTCTTC
TRBV5-1	14	.	TRBJ1-1	few	CASSLEDGYTEAFF	TGCGCCAGCAGCTTGGAGGACGGCTACACTGAAGCTTTCTTT
TRBV6-1	15	TRBD1	TRBJ2-5	.	CASSDLGDSRETQYF	TGTGCCAGCAGTGATTTGGGGGACAGCAGAGAGACCCAGTACTTC
TRBV6-5	14	TRBD2	TRBJ2-7	.	CASRKTSGAYEQYF	TGTGCCAGCAGGAAGACTAGCGGAGCTTACGAGCAGTACTTC
TRBV14	14	TRBD2	TRBJ2-5	.	CASSRSGSQETQYF	TGTGCCAGCAGCCGTAGCGGGAGCCAAGAGACCCAGTACTTC
TRBV20-1	13	.	TRBJ2-1	.	CSAPRLGGVEQFF	TGCAGTGCTCCAAGACTAGGAGGGGTTGAGCAGTTCTTC
TRBV11-2	17	.	TRBJ1-3	.	CASSRRDGGTSGNTIYF	TGTGCCAGCAGCCGCCGAGACGGAGGGACTTCTGGAAACACCATATATTTT
TRBV12-3/TRBV12-4	13	.	TRBJ2-4	.	CASSLQGSYIQYF	TGTGCCAGCAGTTTACAGGGGAGTTACATTCAGTACTTC
TRBV20-1	15	.	TRBJ2-3	.	CSALTGFLGTDTQYF	TGCAGTGCGTTAACGGGCTTCCTCGGCACAGATACGCAGTATTTT
TRBV10-3	16	TRBD2	TRBJ2-7	few	CAISPGTSASSYEQYF	TGTGCCATCAGTCCCGGGACTAGCGCTAGCTCCTACGAGCAGTACTTC
TRBV12-3/TRBV12-4	14	.	TRBJ2-1	.	CASSLVGATNEQFF	TGTGCCAGCAGTTTGGTGGGGGCGACAAATGAGCAGTTCTTC
TRBV9	15	.	TRBJ2-3	.	CASSVVEGSTDTQYF	TGTGCCAGCAGCGTAGTAGAAGGGAGCACAGATACGCAGTATTTT
TRBV20-1	14	.	TRBJ2-5	.	CSARDRSGEKTQYF	TGCAGTGCTAGAGATCGAAGCGGAGAGAAGACCCAGTACTTC
TRBV6-5	12	.	TRBJ2-7	.	CASSSAGAEQYF	TGTGCCAGCAGTTCAGCAGGGGCCGAGCAGTACTTC
TRBV2	13	.	TRBJ2-7	.	CASRGGSNYEQYF	TGTGCCAGCAGGGGGGGCTCGAACTACGAGCAGTACTTC
TRBV9	15	.	TRBJ1-2	.	CASSADLPGNYGYTF	TGTGCCAGCAGCGCCGACCTTCCAGGGAACTATGGCTACACCTTC
TRBV24-1	16	TRBD2	TRBJ2-1	few	CATSDFGTSGSNEQFF	TGTGCCACCAGTGATTTTGGGACTAGCGGGAGCAATGAGCAGTTCTTC
TRBV25-1	15	.	TRBJ1-3	few	CASSDQGSSGNTIYF	TGTGCCAGCAGTGACCAGGGTAGCTCTGGAAACACCATATATTTT
TRBV5-1	15	.	TRBJ2-7	few	CASSLEGTSFYEQYF	TGCGCCAGCAGCTTGGAAGGGACCAGCTTCTACGAGCAGTACTTC
TRBV12-3/TRBV12-4	16	.	TRBJ2-5	few	CASSFSGQRYQETQYF	TGTGCCAGCAGTTTTTCTGGGCAGAGGTACCAAGAGACCCAGTACTTC
TRBV28	16	.	TRBJ2-5	few	CASDKGPEGGQETQYF	TGTGCCAGCGATAAGGGACCCGAAGGAGGCCAAGAGACCCAGTACTTC
TRBV5-1	15	TRBD1	TRBJ2-1	many	CASSLGTGARNEQFF	TGCGCCAGCAGCTTGGGGACAGGGGCCCGCAATGAGCAGTTCTTC
TRBV3-1	15	TRBD1	TRBJ2-7	.	CASSRRTGARDEQYF	TGTGCCAGCAGCCGGAGGACAGGGGCACGCGACGAGCAGTACTTC
TRBV12-3/TRBV12-4	15	TRBD1	TRBJ2-7	.	CASRRDRGVAYEQYF	TGTGCCAGCAGAAGGGACAGGGGTGTGGCCTACGAGCAGTACTTC
TRBV12-3/TRBV12-4	15	.	TRBJ2-3	.	CASSLEQTSTDTQYF	TGTGCCAGCAGTTTGGAGCAAACTAGCACAGATACGCAGTATTTT
TRBV7-9	17	TRBD2	TRBJ2-5	.	CASSYTTGLAGGETQYF	TGTGCCAGCAGTTATACAACTGGACTAGCGGGAGGAGAGACCCAGTACTTC
TRBV29-1	13	TRBD1	TRBJ1-5	few	CSVAGGGGQPQHF	TGCAGCGTTGCAGGGGGGGGAGGTCAGCCCCAGCATTTT
TRBV6-2/TRBV6-3	15	.	TRBJ2-7	.	CASSYSTDRFREQYF	TGTGCCAGCAGTTACTCGACCGACAGGTTCCGCGAGCAGTACTTC
TRBV5-8	15	.	TRBJ2-1	once	CASNLDSSSYNEQFF	TGTGCCAGTAACTTGGACAGTAGCTCCTACAATGAGCAGTTCTTC
TRBV3-1	13	TRBD1	TRBJ1-2	.	CASSQGQGFGYTF	TGTGCCAGCAGCCAAGGACAGGGGTTTGGCTACACCTTC
TRBV25-1	16	TRBD2	TRBJ2-5	few	CASSGRREGFQQTQYF	TGTGCCAGCAGTGGAAGAAGGGAGGGGTTCCAACAGACCCAGTACTTC
TRBV6-5	16	TRBD2	TRBJ2-1	.	CASSYWASGSPNEQFF	TGTGCCAGCAGTTACTGGGCTAGCGGGAGCCCCAATGAGCAGTTCTTC
TRBV2	15	TRBD2	TRBJ2-1	few	CASSDGLAGSDEQFF	TGTGCCAGCAGTGACGGGCTAGCGGGAAGCGATGAGCAGTTCTTC